The subject of this entry is one T cell receptor (beta chain). Its antigen is currently unknown. The study recruited healthy Caucasian donors from Russia who were aged roughly 6 to 90. Extraction yielded at least 6 micrograms of total RNA per sample. This sample stems from a study of blood T cells in healthy people across ages. Points from the study as a whole: In long-lived donors, naive CD4+ cell counts and diversity exceeded those of aged donors.

A J-beta primer mix and a sample-barcoded 5' primer were used in a second PCR of about 7 to 11 cycles. Each CDR3 protein is one row after TCRdb ran MiXCR on the 5' RACE reads. Here the sample spans more than 500,000 distinct CDR3 sequences, 27% being singletons. The clonotype was recovered from a woman in her 70s in good health. Sequenced input: blood.

The DNA for the CDR3 is TGTGCCAGCAGCCAAGAAGGGACCTACAATGAGCAGTTCTTC. Amino acid sequence: CASSQEGTYNEQFF. The chain recombines TRBV4-2 with TRBJ2-1; the D is unclear. The CDR3 covers 14 residues. Trimming took off 0 bases at V and 2 bases at J, with 5 bases between the two ends. Germline V gives CDR1 LGHNA, CDR2 YNFKEQ.